These 17 T cell receptor beta chains originate from one sample sequenced in a study of cytomegalovirus exposure and HLA in healthy donors. The PCR ran on 60 Vbeta and 13 Jbeta primers. Generated by immunoSEQ multiplex PCR, the TCRdb table keeps only in-frame clones and is missing some. Counted here are 90,000 to 100,000 clones, approximately 9% occurring once; the ten biggest clones make up about 5%. Sequencing was done on a sample of PBMCs. The receptors here all came from a man aged 45-60 years in good health and CMV-seropositive.

This chain joins TRBV11-1 and TRBJ2-2, with D perhaps matching TRBD1 (6 bases). This CDR3 comprises 14 residues. V lost 6 bases to trimming and J lost 1 base, with 9 bases between them. The germline V gene has CDR1 SGHAT and CDR2 FQDESV (reference sequence). This CDR3 is CASRQGRNTGELFF. CDR3 DNA sequence: TGTGCCAGCAGACAGGGTAGGAACACCGGGGAGCTGTTTTTT.

This clone showed up just a few times. The chain couples TRBV28 to TRBJ2-4; D gene unclear. CDR1 is MDHEN and CDR2 is SYDVKM in the germline V gene. This CDR3 spans 13 amino acids. V shed 5 bases and J shed 0 bases, with 5 bases lying between them. The CDR3 sequence: CASSDLAKNIQYF. CDR3 nucleotides: TGTGCCAGCAGTGACTTAGCCAAAAACATTCAGTACTTC.

The sample holds a few counts of this clone. This chain links TRBV29-1 with TRBJ1-6; D gene unclear. The germline gives CDR1 SQVTM, CDR2 ANQGSEA. V lost 5 bases, J lost 5 bases, and 13 bases lay in between. The CDR3 loop spans 14 amino acids. This CDR3 is CSVKIAANNSPLHF. CDR3 DNA sequence: TGCAGCGTTAAGATAGCAGCCAATAATTCACCCCTCCACTTT.

This clone was found a few times. This chain joins TRBV5-6 and TRBJ1-3; D remains ambiguous. V shed 1 base and J shed 3 bases, with 2 bases lying between them. In germline, CDR1 is SGHDT, CDR2 YYEEEE. The length of the CDR3 is 12 residues. This CDR3 reads CASSLLGNTIYF. The CDR3 nucleotides read TGTGCCAGCAGCTTGCTTGGAAACACCATATATTTT.

The chain recombines TRBV7-2 with TRBJ2-3, with 10 positions matching TRBD1. CDR1 SGHTA and CDR2 FQGNSA come from the germline V gene. CDR3 length: 15 residues. V lost 3 bases and J lost 8; bases outside the gene matches: 8. The DNA of the CDR3 is TGTGCCAGCAGCTTCCGGGACAGGGGCACGGGTACGCAGTATTTT. Its translation: CASSFRDRGTGTQYF.

This clone was counted between two and nine times. The rearrangement joins TRBV7-9 to TRBJ1-5, with a tentative D call TRBD1 (6 bases). The CDR3 spans 14 residues. V lost 4 bases to trimming and J lost 6 bases, with 13 bases between them. Germline V CDR1 and CDR2: SEHNR, FQNEAQ (reference sequence). The CDR3 nucleotides read TGTGCCAGCAGCTCCGACGGGACAATTCAGCCCCAGCATTTT. The encoded protein is CASSSDGTIQPQHF.

This clone was detected a few times. This chain links TRBV27 with TRBJ2-1; TRBD2 aligns across 8 bases. CDR3 length: 14 amino acids. Germline V lookup: CDR1 MNHEY, CDR2 SMNVEV (reference sequence). Germline trimming cut 3 bases from V and 7 bases from J; bases unmatched to any gene: 5. The CDR3 DNA sequence: TGTGCCAGCAGTTTCCCGGGACTAGTAAATGAGCAGTTCTTC. Its translation: CASSFPGLVNEQFF.

V is TRBV28 and J is TRBJ2-1, with 9 bases identical to TRBD1. CDR1 MDHEN and CDR2 SYDVKM come from the germline V gene. Trimming cost V 7 bases and J 7 bases; bases outside gene matches: 11. The CDR3 loop spans 15 amino acids. DNA of the CDR3: TGTGCCAGCAACACTCCGGGACAGGGATTAAATGAGCAGTTCTTC. Residues: CASNTPGQGLNEQFF.

This clone was seen more than once but under ten times. The V call is TRBV5-5, the J call TRBJ1-5; tentatively, D is TRBD1 (6 bases). The V gene lost 2 bases and the J gene lost 0 bases, with 18 bases spanning the gap. The CDR3 consists of 18 residues. Germline CDR1 reads SGHKS; CDR2 reads YYEKEE (reference sequence). The CDR3 reads CASSFGGLGAYSNQPQHF. The DNA for the CDR3 is TGTGCCAGCAGCTTTGGTGGTCTGGGGGCCTATAGCAATCAGCCCCAGCATTTT.

This clone was found a few times. The genes are TRBV2 and TRBJ2-3; 7 positions agree with TRBD1. V shed 4 bases and J 0 bases; nucleotides not matched to a gene: 7. The germline V gene has CDR1 SNHLY and CDR2 FYNNEI. There are 16 residues in the CDR3. CDR3 sequence reads: CASSGRTGASTDTQYF. For the CDR3, the DNA is TGTGCCAGCAGTGGCCGAACAGGGGCGAGCACAGATACGCAGTATTTT.

This clone was observed a handful of times. This chain links TRBV4-1 with TRBJ2-1; 9 nucleotides match TRBD1. Trimming took 3 bases from V and 12 from J; bases not matched to a gene: 12. Per the germline V gene, CDR1 is MGHRA and CDR2 is YSYEKL. The CDR3 runs 15 residues. CDR3: CASSQAGTGIHGQFF. The CDR3 DNA reads as TGCGCCAGCAGCCAGGCCGGGACAGGGATCCACGGGCAGTTCTTC.

This clone was counted only a few times. The rearrangement links TRBV15 to TRBJ2-2; TRBD1 agrees at 11 bases. This CDR3 contains 15 residues. V dropped 3 bases and J dropped 5; count of bases not matched to a gene: 2. The germline V gene encodes CDR1 LNHNV and CDR2 YYDKDF (reference sequence). This CDR3 reads CATSRDRGQTGELFF. The CDR3 nucleotides are TGTGCCACCAGCAGGGACAGGGGGCAGACCGGGGAGCTGTTTTTT.

This clone showed up just a few times. This sequence joins TRBV10-3 and TRBJ2-3; D possibly corresponds to TRBD2 (6 bases). The CDR3 length is 14 residues. The V end was cut by 3 bases, the J end by 3 bases, with 10 bases between. Germline CDR1 reads ENHRY; CDR2 reads SYGVKD. The DNA of the CDR3 is TGTGCCATCAGTGACGCGGGATTGACAGATACGCAGTATTTT. It specifies CAISDAGLTDTQYF.

The chain links TRBV9 to TRBJ2-6; 8 bases fit TRBD1. This CDR3 contains 18 residues. V shed 0 bases, J shed 0 bases, and the junction held 5 bases outside the gene matches. Germline V CDR1 and CDR2: SGDLS, YYNGEE. CDR3 sequence reads: CASSVEETGDSGANVLTF. The CDR3, as DNA: TGTGCCAGCAGCGTAGAGGAGACAGGGGACTCTGGGGCCAACGTCCTGACTTTC.

This clone showed up just a few times. This chain joins TRBV7-9 and TRBJ2-2; D is ambiguous. The CDR3 totals 13 residues. V dropped 6 bases and J dropped 4 bases, with 9 bases sitting between them. CDR1 and CDR2 from the germline V gene are SEHNR and FQNEAQ (reference sequence). The CDR3 DNA sequence: TGTGCCAGCAGACTTCAAAGCACCGGGGAGCTGTTTTTT. Encoded protein: CASRLQSTGELFF.

This clone was counted a few times. The chain recombines TRBV7-2 with TRBJ2-7; D call uncertain. This CDR3 is 13 amino acids long. The ends were cut back, 5 bases at V and 7 bases at J, with 15 bases in the middle. Germline CDR1 SGHTA, CDR2 FQGNSA. The CDR3: CASSPSVFGEQYF. In DNA form, the CDR3 reads TGTGCCAGCAGCCCAAGCGTCTTTGGGGAGCAGTACTTC.

This clone was observed many times. The chain recombines TRBV5-6 with TRBJ1-3, with D tentatively TRBD1 (6 bases). This CDR3 has 16 amino acids. Deletions cut 4 bases from V and 2 bases from J, with 16 bases between. Per the germline V gene, CDR1 is SGHDT and CDR2 is YYEEEE. The CDR3 DNA reads as TGTGCCAGCAGCCCCCGGCGGGGGGGCACTGGAAACACCATATATTTT. Translation gives CASSPRRGGTGNTIYF.